The source of this TCR beta chain is a study of blood T cells in healthy people across ages. Whole-study results and caveats: PBMCs went unsorted, and a conclusive naive versus antigen-experienced comparison was therefore prevented.

Germline CDR1 reads SGHTA; CDR2 reads FQGNSA. Trimming pared 5 bases from V and 3 bases from J, leaving 10 bases between. This CDR3 spans 13 amino acids. Together with a sample-barcoded 5' primer, a J-beta primer mix was included in a second PCR lasting about 6 to 12 cycles. Each cDNA molecule received a tag from a template-switch adaptor that had 12 random nucleotides. TCRdb called the 5' RACE reads again in MiXCR, with one record for every CDR3 protein. The profile shows 750,000 to 950,000 distinct CDR3 sequences, about 55% of them singletons. Every participating donor contributed 7.5 to 10 milliliters of peripheral blood through a draw. Comment on this clonotype: Its antigen is unknown.

This TCR was sampled from a man aged 80 or over in good health. The chain has TRBV7-2 and TRBJ1-2, with no clear D. The specimen was blood. The CDR3: CASSPSVDYGYTF. The DNA for the CDR3 is TGTGCCAGCAGCCCCTCAGTGGACTATGGCTACACCTTC.